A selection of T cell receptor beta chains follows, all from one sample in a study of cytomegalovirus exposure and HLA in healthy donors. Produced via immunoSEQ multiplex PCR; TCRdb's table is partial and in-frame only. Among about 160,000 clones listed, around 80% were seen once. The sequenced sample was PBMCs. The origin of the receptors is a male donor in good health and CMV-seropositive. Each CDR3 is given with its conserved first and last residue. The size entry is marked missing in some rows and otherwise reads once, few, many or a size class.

CDR3aa: CASSLSSRASNQPQHF
j_gene: TRBJ1-5
v_gene: TRBV27
abundance: NA
len: 16

CDR3aa: CASSLDFSGAAHQETQYF
j_gene: TRBJ2-5
v_gene: TRBV11-2
abundance: once
len: 18

CDR3aa: CASWRGDTQYF
j_gene: TRBJ2-3
v_gene: TRBV6-6
abundance: once
len: 11

CDR3aa: CASSGTSGAYEQYF
j_gene: TRBJ2-7
v_gene: TRBV7-9
abundance: few
len: 14

CDR3aa: CASSYDRGLTDTQYF
j_gene: TRBJ2-3
v_gene: TRBV18
abundance: NA
len: 15

CDR3aa: CASSLALGGLRETQYF
j_gene: TRBJ2-5
v_gene: TRBV5-1
abundance: NA
len: 16

CDR3aa: CATIQGGTDTQYF
j_gene: TRBJ2-3
v_gene: TRBV15
abundance: NA
len: 13

CDR3aa: CASTSQGWNQPQHF
j_gene: TRBJ1-5
v_gene: TRBV2
abundance: NA
len: 14

CDR3aa: CSVGLAYEQYF
j_gene: NA
v_gene: TRBV29-1
abundance: once
len: 11

CDR3aa: CASSTTGAFYNEQFF
j_gene: TRBJ2-1
v_gene: TRBV5-6
abundance: once
len: 15

CDR3aa: CASTLRGFITGELFF
j_gene: TRBJ2-2
v_gene: TRBV11-2
abundance: NA
len: 15

CDR3aa: CASSRLRFSGTGRVNTEAFF
j_gene: TRBJ1-1
v_gene: TRBV4-2
abundance: NA
len: 20

CDR3aa: CASSPSAGTGNTIYF
j_gene: TRBJ1-3
v_gene: TRBV18
abundance: NA
len: 15

CDR3aa: CASSFRGNMNYEQYF
j_gene: TRBJ2-7
v_gene: TRBV7-9
abundance: NA
len: 15

CDR3aa: CSSSPVEHAQYF
j_gene: TRBJ2-7
v_gene: TRBV7-9
abundance: once
len: 12

CDR3aa: CASSLARQEAYNEQFF
j_gene: TRBJ2-1
v_gene: TRBV7-9
abundance: NA
len: 16

CDR3aa: CASSSVPETQYF
j_gene: TRBJ2-5
v_gene: TRBV28
abundance: NA
len: 12

CDR3aa: CASSQVLEKLFF
j_gene: TRBJ1-4
v_gene: TRBV4-1
abundance: NA
len: 12

CDR3aa: CASSFVNSGRGNEQFF
j_gene: TRBJ2-1
v_gene: TRBV7-9
abundance: NA
len: 16

CDR3aa: CASSPGQDPYGYTF
j_gene: TRBJ1-2
v_gene: TRBV18
abundance: NA
len: 14

CDR3aa: CASSESRGSGNSPLHF
j_gene: TRBJ1-6
v_gene: TRBV5-6
abundance: NA
len: 16

CDR3aa: CASSWGDRLTTEKLFF
j_gene: TRBJ1-4
v_gene: TRBV5-8
abundance: NA
len: 16

CDR3aa: CASSPGQGITGELFF
j_gene: TRBJ2-2
v_gene: TRBV5-1
abundance: NA
len: 15

CDR3aa: CSVEVRGQSGYEQYF
j_gene: TRBJ2-7
v_gene: TRBV29-1
abundance: few
len: 15

CDR3aa: CASSTTENTEAFF
j_gene: TRBJ1-1
v_gene: TRBV19
abundance: NA
len: 13

CDR3aa: CASNPTSSYNEQFF
j_gene: TRBJ2-1
v_gene: TRBV7-9
abundance: NA
len: 14

CDR3aa: CASSPPTGSGSYGEQYF
j_gene: TRBJ2-7
v_gene: TRBV18
abundance: once
len: 17

CDR3aa: CASSLAQGMNTEAFF
j_gene: TRBJ1-1
v_gene: TRBV7-9
abundance: NA
len: 15

CDR3aa: CATQGPGWIATNEKLFF
j_gene: TRBJ1-4
v_gene: TRBV28
abundance: NA
len: 17

CDR3aa: CASSSPSQGHQYF
j_gene: TRBJ2-7
v_gene: TRBV6-5
abundance: NA
len: 13

CDR3aa: CASSYGQAGYTF
j_gene: TRBJ1-2
v_gene: TRBV6-6
abundance: NA
len: 12

CDR3aa: CASSLAPPGRRYNEQFF
j_gene: TRBJ2-1
v_gene: TRBV7-2
abundance: NA
len: 17

CDR3aa: CASSPLAGTPASYNEQFF
j_gene: TRBJ2-1
v_gene: TRBV27
abundance: NA
len: 18

CDR3aa: CASSRLAGGLSEQYF
j_gene: TRBJ2-7
v_gene: TRBV6-5
abundance: NA
len: 15

CDR3aa: CASNLRGNTGELFF
j_gene: TRBJ2-2
v_gene: TRBV5-1
abundance: once
len: 14

CDR3aa: CASSQNGGWETQYF
j_gene: TRBJ2-5
v_gene: TRBV14
abundance: NA
len: 14

CDR3aa: CASSTTSGGYEQYF
j_gene: TRBJ2-7
v_gene: TRBV7-2
abundance: few
len: 14

CDR3aa: CASSLRQGLFYGYTF
j_gene: TRBJ1-2
v_gene: TRBV5-4
abundance: NA
len: 15

CDR3aa: CATQDRGRDEQYF
j_gene: TRBJ2-7
v_gene: TRBV27
abundance: NA
len: 13